This TCR beta chain was identified during a study of glioma-infiltrating T cells after dendritic cell vaccination. Study-wide context: Patients had newly diagnosed or recurrent glioblastoma and received dendritic cell vaccines.

The V gene's germline CDR1 is LNHDA and CDR2 SQIVND (reference sequence). V was shortened by 0 bases and J by 3 bases, with 14 bases between the two germline ends. This CDR3 is 17 amino acids long. The PCR used 60 V beta and 13 J beta primers. Clones were sequenced by immunoSEQ multiplex PCR, and TCRdb holds only the in-frame ones, with some missing. The table shows 45,000 to 50,000 clones, with roughly 85% occurring only once. This sequence originates from a human donor with glioblastoma. The V call is TRBV19, the J call TRBJ2-2; the D is unclear. The source was blood, collected before dendritic cell vaccination. The CDR3 bases are TGTGCCAGTAGTATAGATCTGCAGGAAATATACACCGGGGAGCTGTTTTTT. It is translated as CASSIDLQEIYTGELFF.